These 3 T cell receptor beta chains were sequenced from one sample in a study of OX40 agonist ivuxolimab in advanced cancers. Profiling relied on immunoSEQ multiplex PCR, and the TCRdb table lists in-frame clones only, not all of them. The sample comprises fewer than 80,000 clones, approximately 88% of which are singletons, and around 0.56% rests with the top ten. The source material was CD4+ or CD8+ T cells sorted from blood, sampled in a trial of the OX40 agonist ivuxolimab. These receptors were obtained from an adult with an advanced solid tumor such as melanoma, head and neck, liver or kidney cancer.

This clone appeared once. V gene TRBV7-9 combines with J gene TRBJ1-1; D call uncertain. The ends were cut back, 5 bases at V and 7 bases at J, with 8 bases in the middle. The CDR3 extends over 11 amino acids. Germline assignment: CDR1 SEHNR and CDR2 FQNEAQ (reference sequence). The CDR3 sequence is CASSLVFEAFF. Written as DNA, the CDR3 is TGTGCCAGCAGCCTAGTTTTTGAAGCTTTCTTT.

The chain joins TRBV5-1 to TRBJ2-5; no clear D. This CDR3 comprises 14 residues. Germline V lookup: CDR1 SGHRS, CDR2 YFSETQ. V dropped 3 bases and J dropped 4 bases, with 13 bases sitting between them. CDR3 sequence reads: CASSSLSSGETQYF. CDR3 nucleotide sequence: TGCGCCAGCAGCTCCTTGAGCTCCGGAGAGACCCAGTACTTC.

The V and J genes are TRBV5-1 and TRBJ2-3; 16 nucleotides agree with TRBD2. The CDR3 loop spans 15 amino acids. Germline-derived CDR1 and CDR2 are SGHRS and YFSETQ. The V segment lost 6 bases and the J segment 5 bases; nucleotides outside the gene matches: 3. The chain's CDR3 is CASTGLAGGIDTQYF. CDR3 nucleotide sequence: TGCGCCAGCACGGGACTAGCGGGGGGGATAGATACGCAGTATTTT.